This section outlines one T cell receptor (beta chain) sequence together with its context. What it binds is unknown. Mismatch with germline at one junction end may stem from a read error. The record originates from a study of T cell repertoires in cytomegalovirus infection. Across the study: A matching HLA type, together with CMV infection, was signaled by public TCR beta signatures.

Germline values: CDR1 PRHDT, CDR2 FYEKMQ (reference sequence). This CDR3 has 15 amino acids. Each CDR3 protein gets one entry after TCRdb re-called the reads with MiXCR. This repertoire shows 750,000 to 950,000 distinct CDR3 sequences, almost 30% found once; its top ten account for under 15%. The chain links TRBV13 to TRBJ2-2; 9 nucleotides align to TRBD1. This TCR was sampled from a human donor in good health (CMV status not recorded). Some clones in this sample may be carry-over from other donors' samples. The starting material was cultured CD8+ T cells from PBMCs, obtained from culture after CMV antigen stimulation. The CDR3: CASSLVDRGRGELLF. The CDR3 DNA reads TGTGCCAGCAGCTTAGTGGACAGGGGTCGCGGGGAGCTGTTATTT.